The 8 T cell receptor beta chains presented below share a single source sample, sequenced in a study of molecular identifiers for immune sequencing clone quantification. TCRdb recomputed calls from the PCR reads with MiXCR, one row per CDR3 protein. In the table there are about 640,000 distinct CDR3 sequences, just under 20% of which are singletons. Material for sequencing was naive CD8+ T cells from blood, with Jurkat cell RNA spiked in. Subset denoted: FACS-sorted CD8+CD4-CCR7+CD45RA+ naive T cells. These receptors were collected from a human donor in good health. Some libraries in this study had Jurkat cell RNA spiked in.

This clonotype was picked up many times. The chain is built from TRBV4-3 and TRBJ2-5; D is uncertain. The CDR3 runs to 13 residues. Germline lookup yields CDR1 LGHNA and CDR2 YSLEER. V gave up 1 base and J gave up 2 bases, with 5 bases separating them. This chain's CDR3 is CASSQGVQETQYF. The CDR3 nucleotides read TGCGCCAGCAGCCAAGGAGTGCAAGAGACCCAGTACTTC.

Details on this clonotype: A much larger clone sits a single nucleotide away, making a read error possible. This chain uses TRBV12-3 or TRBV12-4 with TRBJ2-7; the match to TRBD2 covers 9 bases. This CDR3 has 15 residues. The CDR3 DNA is TGTGCCAGCAGTTCCCCCGGGACTAGCTCCTTCGAGCGGTACTTC. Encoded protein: CASSSPGTSSFERYF.

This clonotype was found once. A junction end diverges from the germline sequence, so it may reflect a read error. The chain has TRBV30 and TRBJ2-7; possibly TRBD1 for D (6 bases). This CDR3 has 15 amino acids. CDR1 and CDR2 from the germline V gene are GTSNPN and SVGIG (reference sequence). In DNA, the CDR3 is TGTGCCTGGAGTGTAGGGGGTGGTGGGCCCTACGAGCAGTGCTTC. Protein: CAWSVGGGGPYEQCF.

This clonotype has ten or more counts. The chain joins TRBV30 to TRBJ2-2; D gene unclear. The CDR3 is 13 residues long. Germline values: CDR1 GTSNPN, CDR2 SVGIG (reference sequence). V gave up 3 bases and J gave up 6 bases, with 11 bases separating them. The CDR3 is CAWSPLGPGELFF. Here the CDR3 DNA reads TGTGCCTGGAGCCCGCTGGGCCCCGGGGAGCTGTTTTTT. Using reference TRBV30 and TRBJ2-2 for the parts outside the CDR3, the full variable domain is SQTIHQWPATLVQPVGSPLSLECTVEGTSNPNLYWYRQAAGRGLQLLFYSVGIGQISSEVPQNLSASRPQDRQFILSSKKLLLSDSGFYLCAWSPLGPGELFFGEGSRLTVL.

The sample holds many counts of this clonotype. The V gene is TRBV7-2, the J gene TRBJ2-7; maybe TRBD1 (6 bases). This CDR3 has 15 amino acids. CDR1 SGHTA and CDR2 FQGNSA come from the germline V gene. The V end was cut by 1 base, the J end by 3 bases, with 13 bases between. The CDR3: CASSLEGEQFYEQYF. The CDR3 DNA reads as TGTGCCAGCAGCTTAGAGGGGGAACAGTTCTACGAGCAGTACTTC. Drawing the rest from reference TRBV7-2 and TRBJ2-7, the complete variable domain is GAGVSQSPSNKVTEKGKDVELRCDPISGHTALYWYRQSLGQGLEFLIYFQGNSAPDKSGLPSDRFSAERTGGSVSTLTIQRTQQEDSAVYLCASSLEGEQFYEQYFGPGTRLTVT.

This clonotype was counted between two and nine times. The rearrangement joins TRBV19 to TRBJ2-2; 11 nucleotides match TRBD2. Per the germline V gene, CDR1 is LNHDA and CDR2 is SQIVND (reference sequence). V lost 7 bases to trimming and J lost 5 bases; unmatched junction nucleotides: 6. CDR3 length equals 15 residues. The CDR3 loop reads CASTPSSGGTGELFF. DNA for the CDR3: TGTGCCAGTACCCCGTCTAGCGGGGGGACCGGGGAGCTGTTTTTT.

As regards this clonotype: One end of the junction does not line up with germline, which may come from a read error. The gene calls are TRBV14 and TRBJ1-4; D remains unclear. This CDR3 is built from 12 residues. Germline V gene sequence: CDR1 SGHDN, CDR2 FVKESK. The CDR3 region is CASSPQNEKLLF. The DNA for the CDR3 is TGTGCCAGCAGCCCCCAGAATGAAAAACTGCTTTTT.

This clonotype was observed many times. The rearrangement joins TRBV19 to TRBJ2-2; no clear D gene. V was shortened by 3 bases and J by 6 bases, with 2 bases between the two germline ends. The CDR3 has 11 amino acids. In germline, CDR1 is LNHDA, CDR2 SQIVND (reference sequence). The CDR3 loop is CASSISGELFF. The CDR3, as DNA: TGTGCCAGTAGTATCTCCGGGGAGCTGTTTTTT.